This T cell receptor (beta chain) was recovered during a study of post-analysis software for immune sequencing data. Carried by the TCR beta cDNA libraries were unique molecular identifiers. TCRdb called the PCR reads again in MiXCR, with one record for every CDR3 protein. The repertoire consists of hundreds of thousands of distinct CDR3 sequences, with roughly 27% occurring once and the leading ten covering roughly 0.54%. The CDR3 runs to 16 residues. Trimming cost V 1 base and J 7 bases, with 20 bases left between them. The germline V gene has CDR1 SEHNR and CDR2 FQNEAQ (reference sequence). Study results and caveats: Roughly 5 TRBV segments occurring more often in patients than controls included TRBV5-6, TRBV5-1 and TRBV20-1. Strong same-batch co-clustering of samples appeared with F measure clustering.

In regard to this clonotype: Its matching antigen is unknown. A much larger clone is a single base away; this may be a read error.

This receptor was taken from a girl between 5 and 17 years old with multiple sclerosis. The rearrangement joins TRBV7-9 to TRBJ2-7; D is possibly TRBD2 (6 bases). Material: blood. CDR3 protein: CASSLGVGLWPHEQYF. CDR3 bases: TGTGCCAGCAGCTTAGGGGTGGGACTTTGGCCACATGAGCAGTACTTC.